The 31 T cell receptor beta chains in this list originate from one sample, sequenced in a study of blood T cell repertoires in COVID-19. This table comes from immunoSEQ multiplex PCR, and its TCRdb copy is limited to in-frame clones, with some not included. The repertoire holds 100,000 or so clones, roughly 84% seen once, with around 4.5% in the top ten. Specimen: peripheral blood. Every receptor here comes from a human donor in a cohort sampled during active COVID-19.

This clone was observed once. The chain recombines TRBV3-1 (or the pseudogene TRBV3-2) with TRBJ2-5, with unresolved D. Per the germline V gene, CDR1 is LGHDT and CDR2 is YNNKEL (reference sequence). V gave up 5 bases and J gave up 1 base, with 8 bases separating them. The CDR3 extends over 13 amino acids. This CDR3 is CASSFRSQETQYF. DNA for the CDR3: TGTGCCAGCAGCTTCAGGTCCCAAGAGACCCAGTACTTC.

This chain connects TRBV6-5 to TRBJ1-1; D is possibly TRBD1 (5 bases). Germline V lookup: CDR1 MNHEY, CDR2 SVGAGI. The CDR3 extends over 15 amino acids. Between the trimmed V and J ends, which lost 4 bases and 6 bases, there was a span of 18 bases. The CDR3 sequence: CASSWTGGPGAEAFF. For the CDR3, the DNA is TGTGCCAGCAGTTGGACGGGAGGGCCGGGGGCTGAAGCTTTCTTT.

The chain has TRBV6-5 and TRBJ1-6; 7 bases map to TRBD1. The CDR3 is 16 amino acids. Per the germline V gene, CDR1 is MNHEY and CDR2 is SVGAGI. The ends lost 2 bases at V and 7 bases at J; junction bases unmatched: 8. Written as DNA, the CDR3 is TGTGCCAGCAGTTACGAGGGGTCCAGGGGGAATTCACCCCTCCACTTT. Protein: CASSYEGSRGNSPLHF.

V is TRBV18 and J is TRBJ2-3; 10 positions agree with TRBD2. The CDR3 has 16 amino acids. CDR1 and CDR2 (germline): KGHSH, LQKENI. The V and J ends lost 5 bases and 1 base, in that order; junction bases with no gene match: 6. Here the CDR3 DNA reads TGTGCCAGCTCATCTCGTCTAGCGGGGGGCACAGATACGCAGTATTTT. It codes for CASSSRLAGGTDTQYF.

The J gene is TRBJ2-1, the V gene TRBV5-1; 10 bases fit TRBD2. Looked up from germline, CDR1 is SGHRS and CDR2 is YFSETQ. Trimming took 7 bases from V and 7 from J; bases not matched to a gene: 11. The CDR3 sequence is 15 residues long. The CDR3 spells CASHPNLAGVNEQFF. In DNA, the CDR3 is TGCGCCAGCCATCCCAATCTAGCGGGGGTGAATGAGCAGTTCTTC.

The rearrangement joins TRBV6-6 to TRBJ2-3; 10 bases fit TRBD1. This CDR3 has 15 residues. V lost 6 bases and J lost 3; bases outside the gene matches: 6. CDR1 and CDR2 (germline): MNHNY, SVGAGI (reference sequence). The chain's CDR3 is CASSRPGQGTDTQYF. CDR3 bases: TGTGCCAGCAGCCGACCGGGACAGGGGACAGATACGCAGTATTTT.

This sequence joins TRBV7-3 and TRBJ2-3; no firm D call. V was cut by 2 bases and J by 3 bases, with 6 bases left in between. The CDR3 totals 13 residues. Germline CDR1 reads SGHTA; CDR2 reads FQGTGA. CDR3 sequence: CASSLSPTDTQYF. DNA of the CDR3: TGTGCCAGCAGCTTATCCCCGACAGATACGCAGTATTTT.

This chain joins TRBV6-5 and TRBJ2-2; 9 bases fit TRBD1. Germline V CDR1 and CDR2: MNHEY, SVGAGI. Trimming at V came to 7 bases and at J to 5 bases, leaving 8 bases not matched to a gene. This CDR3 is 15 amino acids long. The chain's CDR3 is CASKTTGGETGELFF. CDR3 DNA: TGTGCCAGCAAAACGACAGGGGGGGAAACCGGGGAGCTGTTTTTT.

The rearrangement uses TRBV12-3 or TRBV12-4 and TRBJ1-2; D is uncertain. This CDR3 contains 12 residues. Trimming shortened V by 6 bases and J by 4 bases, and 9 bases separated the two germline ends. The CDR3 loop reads CASRDPGYGYTF. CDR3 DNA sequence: TGTGCCAGCAGAGACCCGGGCTATGGCTACACCTTC.

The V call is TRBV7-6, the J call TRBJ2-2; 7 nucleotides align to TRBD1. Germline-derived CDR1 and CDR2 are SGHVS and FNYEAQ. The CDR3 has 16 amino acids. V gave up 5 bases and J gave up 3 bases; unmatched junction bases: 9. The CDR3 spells CASSQPTGDYTGELFF. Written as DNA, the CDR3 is TGTGCCAGCAGCCAGCCAACAGGGGATTACACCGGGGAGCTGTTTTTT.

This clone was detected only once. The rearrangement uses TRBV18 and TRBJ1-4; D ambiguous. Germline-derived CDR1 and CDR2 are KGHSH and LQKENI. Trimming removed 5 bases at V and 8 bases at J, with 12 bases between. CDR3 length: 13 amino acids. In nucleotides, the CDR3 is TGTGCCAGCTCAAATGGACGGAGGGAAAAACTGTTTTTT. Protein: CASSNGRREKLFF.

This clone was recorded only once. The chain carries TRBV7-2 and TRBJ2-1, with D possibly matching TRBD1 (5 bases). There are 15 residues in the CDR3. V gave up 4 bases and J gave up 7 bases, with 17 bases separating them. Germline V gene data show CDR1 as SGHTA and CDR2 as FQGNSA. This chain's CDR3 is CASSSPKGQGNEQFF. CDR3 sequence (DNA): TGTGCCAGCAGCTCTCCTAAGGGGCAGGGTAATGAGCAGTTCTTC.

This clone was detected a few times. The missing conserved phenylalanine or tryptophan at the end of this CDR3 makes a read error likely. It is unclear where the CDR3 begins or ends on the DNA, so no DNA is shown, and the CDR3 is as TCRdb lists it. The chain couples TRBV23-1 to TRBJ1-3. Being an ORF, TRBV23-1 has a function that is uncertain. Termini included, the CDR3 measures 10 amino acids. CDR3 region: CASSQKPRTR.

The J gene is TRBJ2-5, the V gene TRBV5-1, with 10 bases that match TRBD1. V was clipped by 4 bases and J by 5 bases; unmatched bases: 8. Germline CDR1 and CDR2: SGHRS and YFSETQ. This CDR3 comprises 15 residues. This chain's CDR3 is CASSPVPGQGETQYF. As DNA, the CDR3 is TGCGCCAGCAGCCCCGTCCCGGGACAGGGGGAGACCCAGTACTTC.

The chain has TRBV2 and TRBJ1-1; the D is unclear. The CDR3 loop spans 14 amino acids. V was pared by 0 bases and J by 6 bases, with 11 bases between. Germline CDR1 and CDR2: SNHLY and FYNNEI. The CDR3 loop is CASSEAWRGAEAFF. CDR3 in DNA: TGTGCCAGCAGTGAAGCGTGGCGAGGAGCTGAAGCTTTCTTT.

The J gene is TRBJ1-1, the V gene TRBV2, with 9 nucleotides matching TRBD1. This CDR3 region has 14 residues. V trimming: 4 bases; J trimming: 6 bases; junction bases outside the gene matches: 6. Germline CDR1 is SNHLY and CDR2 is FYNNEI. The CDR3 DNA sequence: TGTGCCAGCAGTGCAGGACAGGGGCTTTCTGAAGCTTTCTTT. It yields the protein CASSAGQGLSEAFF.

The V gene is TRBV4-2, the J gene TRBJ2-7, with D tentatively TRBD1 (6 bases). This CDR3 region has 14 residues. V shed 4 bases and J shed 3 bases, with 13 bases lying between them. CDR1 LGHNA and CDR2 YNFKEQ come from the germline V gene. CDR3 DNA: TGTGCCAGCAGCCTCCTTGACAGGAACTACGAGCAGTACTTC. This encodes CASSLLDRNYEQYF.

This chain's CDR3 is CASSRGLVPGSEQYF. CDR3 nucleotide sequence: TGTGCCAGCAGCCGCGGACTAGTACCGGGGTCCGAGCAGTACTTC. The chain uses TRBV7-2 and TRBJ2-7; TRBD2 aligns across 7 bases. This CDR3 is built from 15 residues. Losses at the gene ends were 5 bases for V and 6 bases for J; bases not matched to a gene: 13. The V gene's germline CDR1 is SGHTA and CDR2 FQGNSA.

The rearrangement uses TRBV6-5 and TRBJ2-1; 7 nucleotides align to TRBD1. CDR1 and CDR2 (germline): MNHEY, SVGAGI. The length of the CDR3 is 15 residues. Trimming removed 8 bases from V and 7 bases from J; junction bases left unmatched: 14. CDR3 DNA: TGTGCCAGCGCCCCGACAGGGTACTATAGGAATGAGCAGTTCTTC. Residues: CASAPTGYYRNEQFF.

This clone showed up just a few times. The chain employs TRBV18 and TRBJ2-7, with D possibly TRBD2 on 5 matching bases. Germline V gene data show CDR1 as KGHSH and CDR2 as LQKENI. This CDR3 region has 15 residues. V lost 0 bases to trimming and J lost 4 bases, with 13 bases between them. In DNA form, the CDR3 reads TGTGCCAGCTCACCACCTTCGAGGGCCGCGTACGAGCAGTACTTC. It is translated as CASSPPSRAAYEQYF.

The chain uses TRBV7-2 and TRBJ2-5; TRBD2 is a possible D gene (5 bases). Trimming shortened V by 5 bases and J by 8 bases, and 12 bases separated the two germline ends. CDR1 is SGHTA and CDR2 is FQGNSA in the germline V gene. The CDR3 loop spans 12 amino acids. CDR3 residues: CASSRNGETQYF. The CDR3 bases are TGTGCCAGCAGCCGAAACGGGGAAACCCAGTACTTC.

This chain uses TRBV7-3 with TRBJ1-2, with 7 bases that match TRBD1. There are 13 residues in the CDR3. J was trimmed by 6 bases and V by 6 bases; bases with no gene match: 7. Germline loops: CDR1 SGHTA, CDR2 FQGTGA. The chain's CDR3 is CASSSTTGNGYTF. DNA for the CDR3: TGTGCCAGCAGTTCTACGACAGGGAATGGCTACACCTTC.

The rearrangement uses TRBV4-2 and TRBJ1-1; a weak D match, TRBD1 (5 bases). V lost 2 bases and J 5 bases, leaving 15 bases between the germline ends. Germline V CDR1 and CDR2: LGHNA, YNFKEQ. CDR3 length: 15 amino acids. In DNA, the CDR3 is TGTGCCAGCAGCCAACAGCCCGGGGGGAGGACTGAAGCTTTCTTT. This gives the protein CASSQQPGGRTEAFF.

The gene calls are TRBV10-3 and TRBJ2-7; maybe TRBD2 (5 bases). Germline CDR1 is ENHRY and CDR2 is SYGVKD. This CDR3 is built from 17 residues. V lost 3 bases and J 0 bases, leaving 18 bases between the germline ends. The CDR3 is CAISDSGTTGGSYEQYF. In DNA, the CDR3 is TGTGCCATCAGTGATTCGGGTACGACTGGAGGCTCCTACGAGCAGTACTTC.

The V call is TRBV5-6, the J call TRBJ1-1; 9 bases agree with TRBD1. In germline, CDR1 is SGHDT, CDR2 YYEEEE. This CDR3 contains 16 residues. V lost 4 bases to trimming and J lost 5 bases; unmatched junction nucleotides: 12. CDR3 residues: CASSIGWGTGLTEAFF. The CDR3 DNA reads TGTGCCAGCAGCATTGGCTGGGGGACAGGGTTAACTGAAGCTTTCTTT.

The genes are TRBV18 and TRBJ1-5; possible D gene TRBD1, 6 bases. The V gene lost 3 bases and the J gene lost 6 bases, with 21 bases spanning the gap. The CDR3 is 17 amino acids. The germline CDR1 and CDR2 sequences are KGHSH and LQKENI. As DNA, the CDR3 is TGTGCCAGCTCACCGGAGCAACCAGGGGAGAAGGGTCAGCCCCAGCATTTT. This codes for CASSPEQPGEKGQPQHF.

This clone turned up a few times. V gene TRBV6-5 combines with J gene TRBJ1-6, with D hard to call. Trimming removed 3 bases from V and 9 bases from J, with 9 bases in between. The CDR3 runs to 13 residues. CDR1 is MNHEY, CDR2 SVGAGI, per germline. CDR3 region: CASSYGRGSPLHF. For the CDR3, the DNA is TGTGCCAGCAGTTATGGTAGAGGTTCACCCCTCCACTTT.

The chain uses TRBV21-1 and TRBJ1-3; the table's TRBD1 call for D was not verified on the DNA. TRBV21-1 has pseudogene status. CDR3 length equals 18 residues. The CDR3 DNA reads TGTGCCAGCAGCAAAAGCAGACAAACAGAGAACTCTGGAAACACCATATATTTT. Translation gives CASSKSRQTENSGNTIYF.

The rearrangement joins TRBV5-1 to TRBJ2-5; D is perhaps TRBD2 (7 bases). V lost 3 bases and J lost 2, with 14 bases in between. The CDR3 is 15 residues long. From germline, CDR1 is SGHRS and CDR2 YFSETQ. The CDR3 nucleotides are TGCGCCAGCAGCTCGAGGGGGGGTAAACAAGAGACCCAGTACTTC. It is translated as CASSSRGGKQETQYF.

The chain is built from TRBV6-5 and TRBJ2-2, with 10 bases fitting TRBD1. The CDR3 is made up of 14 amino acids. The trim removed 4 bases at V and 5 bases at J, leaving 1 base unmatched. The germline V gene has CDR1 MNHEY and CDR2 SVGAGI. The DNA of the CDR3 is TGTGCCAGCAGTTTGGACAGGGGGACCGGGGAGCTGTTTTTT. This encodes CASSLDRGTGELFF.

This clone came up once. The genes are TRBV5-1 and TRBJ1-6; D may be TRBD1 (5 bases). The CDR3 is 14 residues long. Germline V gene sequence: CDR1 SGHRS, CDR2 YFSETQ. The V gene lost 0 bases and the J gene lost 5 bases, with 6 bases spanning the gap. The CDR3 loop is CASSLGQNNSPLHF. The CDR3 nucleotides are TGCGCCAGCAGCTTGGGACAGAATAATTCACCCCTCCACTTT. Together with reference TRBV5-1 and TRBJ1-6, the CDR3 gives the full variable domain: KAGVTQTPRYLIKTRGQQVTLSCSPISGHRSVSWYQQTPGQGLQFLFEYFSETQRNKGNFPGRFSGRQFSNSRSEMNVSTLELGDSALYLCASSLGQNNSPLHFGNGTRLTVT.